This T cell receptor beta chain was sequenced in a study of shared clonotypes between healthy human individuals. With regard to this clone: Antigen unknown. Compared with germline, one end of the junction differs, possibly owing to a read error.

Memory CD4+ cells were the fraction left after CD45RA+ naive selection. Study-level points and caveats: Only blood was sampled, and tissue TCR repertoires likely differ from blood ones. Memory subsets generally showed lower estimated richness than naive subsets.

Under the authors' procedure: Filtering differed, since immunoSEQ gave only junction sequences and no quality scores. Profiling relied on immunoSEQ multiplex PCR, and the TCRdb table lists in-frame clones only, not all of them. The V and J calls and the clone size are those of that table, but D and trimming were determined from the DNA. This sample has about 2.4 million clones, with approximately 94% found just once. This sequence originates from a man younger than 30 in good health. The sequencing input was naive CD4+ T cells sorted from blood. Subset reported: CD45RA+ positively selected.

The DNA of the CDR3 is TGTGCCATCAGTGAGTCAGGCCCGGGTAACGATGGCTACACCTTC. Its translation: CAISESGPGNDGYTF. The rearrangement links TRBV10-3 to TRBJ1-2, with D unclear. CDR1 ENHRY and CDR2 SYGVKD come from the germline V gene. This CDR3 contains 15 residues.